Below, 21 T cell receptor beta chains from the same sample are listed, as sequenced in a study of T cell clones after liver transplantation. Method: immunoSEQ multiplex PCR; TCRdb's copy keeps in-frame clones and lacks some. In the table there are some 50,000 clones, 60% to 80% of which are singletons. The material was CD4+ T cells from blood, obtained at the 22-month timepoint. The receptors come from a human patient who received a liver transplant. Some T cells may be transferred from the graft donor.

This rearrangement joins TRBV25-1 to TRBJ2-7; D might be TRBD1 (5 bases). V lost 3 bases, J lost 2 bases, and 11 bases lay in between. Germline V gene sequence: CDR1 MGHDK, CDR2 SYGVNS. The CDR3 totals 14 residues. CDR3 in DNA: TGTGCCAGCAGTGATCCAGGGTTAACCTACGAGCAGTACTTC. This translates into CASSDPGLTYEQYF.

The rearrangement joins TRBV6-5 to TRBJ1-1; possibly TRBD1 for D (5 bases). The CDR3 has 16 residues. In germline, CDR1 is MNHEY, CDR2 SVGAGI. Trimming removed 0 bases from V and 8 bases from J, with 19 bases in between. CDR3 coding DNA: TGTGCCAGCAGTTACTCGATGGTTCAGGGTTCAAAAGAAGCTTTCTTT. Encoded protein: CASSYSMVQGSKEAFF.

The V gene is TRBV6-5, the J gene TRBJ2-2, with TRBD1 matching over 8 bases. Unmatched junction bases numbered 9, after V lost 5 bases and J lost 7 bases. Per germline, CDR1 MNHEY and CDR2 SVGAGI. The CDR3 runs to 15 residues. The CDR3 region has the DNA TGTGCCAGCAGTCGGACAGGGCAAGTAGGCGGGGAGCTGTTTTTT. It specifies CASSRTGQVGGELFF.

The rearrangement links TRBV23-1 to TRBJ2-7, with D perhaps TRBD1 (6 bases). TRBV23-1 is labeled an ORF, and its function is uncertain. This CDR3 has 14 amino acids. V was clipped by 4 bases and J by 2 bases, with 12 bases between them. The CDR3: CASSLRQVPYEQYF. CDR3 bases: TGCGCCAGCAGTCTTCGACAGGTCCCCTACGAGCAGTACTTC.

V is TRBV2 and J is TRBJ1-6, with unresolved D. Germline V gene sequence: CDR1 SNHLY, CDR2 FYNNEI. There are 16 residues in the CDR3. V was cut by 4 bases and J by 7 bases, with 17 bases left in between. CDR3 bases: TGTGCCAGCAGTGCGGAAGAAGGGTGGGGAAATTCACCCCTCCACTTT. This gives the protein CASSAEEGWGNSPLHF.

This clone was detected a few times. The J gene is TRBJ2-7, the V gene TRBV27; TRBD1 or TRBD2 may be the D gene (5 bases each). This CDR3 contains 13 residues. CDR1 and CDR2 from the germline V gene are MNHEY and SMNVEV (reference sequence). V lost 6 bases and J 5 bases, leaving 14 bases between the germline ends. The CDR3 reads CASRGRDGHEQYF. The CDR3 region has the DNA TGTGCCAGCAGGGGACGGGATGGGCACGAGCAGTACTTC.

The chain joins TRBV20-1 to TRBJ2-5; 9 bases align to TRBD2. V lost 7 bases to trimming and J lost 5 bases; unmatched junction nucleotides: 2. CDR1 and CDR2 from the germline V gene are DFQATT and SNEGSKA (reference sequence). The CDR3 consists of 11 residues. The chain's CDR3 is CSGLAGETQYF. CDR3 DNA: TGCAGTGGCCTAGCGGGGGAGACCCAGTACTTC.

The CDR3 protein is CASSAPLSVGANVLTF. CDR3 nucleotides: TGTGCCAGCAGTGCACCGCTGTCCGTTGGGGCCAACGTCCTGACTTTC. The J gene is TRBJ2-6, the V gene TRBV28, with D uncertain. CDR1 is MDHEN and CDR2 is SYDVKM in the germline V gene. The V end lost 5 bases, the J end lost 3 bases, and 14 bases lay between the germline ends. The CDR3 sequence is 16 residues long.

The CDR3 DNA is TGTGCCAGCAGTGACCACGCCAAGAACACTGAAGCTTTCTTT. It yields the protein CASSDHAKNTEAFF. The chain uses TRBV6-4 and TRBJ1-1, with D uncertain. Germline loops: CDR1 MRHNA, CDR2 SNTAGT. The CDR3 length is 14 residues. The V and J ends lost 2 bases and 1 base respectively, with 8 bases between them.

This chain links TRBV5-5 with TRBJ2-7; TRBD1 agrees at 7 bases. The CDR3 spans 17 residues. The germline V gene has CDR1 SGHKS and CDR2 YYEKEE (reference sequence). The trim removed 2 bases at V and 3 bases at J, leaving 14 bases unmatched. The DNA of the CDR3 is TGTGCCAGCAGCTTAATAGGTTTTGACAGGGTAAGCTACGAGCAGTACTTC. Its translation: CASSLIGFDRVSYEQYF.

This clone was picked up many times. CDR3 bases: TGTGCCAGCAGTTTAGGGTCAGGGGGCACTGAAGCTTTCTTT. Translated, it gives CASSLGSGGTEAFF. This chain uses TRBV28 with TRBJ1-1; the match to TRBD1 covers 7 bases. V was clipped by 2 bases and J by 4 bases; unmatched bases: 4. CDR1 MDHEN and CDR2 SYDVKM come from the germline V gene. The CDR3 spans 14 residues.

The chain joins TRBV5-4 to TRBJ2-1, with a tentative D call TRBD2 (6 bases). V was shortened by 3 bases and J by 7 bases, with 20 bases between the two germline ends. Germline CDR1 and CDR2: SGHNT and YYREEE (reference sequence). This CDR3 contains 16 residues. The CDR3 reads CASSSGSQGLGNEQFF. The CDR3 DNA reads as TGTGCCAGCAGCTCGGGGAGTCAGGGACTCGGGAATGAGCAGTTCTTC. The full variable domain, rest sourced from reference TRBV5-4 and TRBJ2-1, is ETGVTQSPTHLIKTRGQQVTLRCSSQSGHNTVSWYQQALGQGPQFIFQYYREEENGRGNFPPRFSGLQFPNYSSELNVNALELDDSALYLCASSSGSQGLGNEQFFGPGTRLTVL.

The chain is built from TRBV5-6 and TRBJ2-1; D gene uncertain. The ends were cut back, 3 bases at V and 10 bases at J, with 8 bases in the middle. Looked up from germline, CDR1 is SGHDT and CDR2 is YYEEEE. The CDR3 covers 11 residues. For the CDR3, the DNA is TGTGCCAGCAGCTCAACAGCCGAGCAGTTCTTC. Translating it yields CASSSTAEQFF.

V and J are TRBV9 and TRBJ2-1, with D possibly being TRBD2 (5 bases). The CDR3 consists of 15 residues. V dropped 5 bases and J dropped 8 bases, with 20 bases sitting between them. The germline CDR1 and CDR2 sequences are SGDLS and YYNGEE. The DNA for the CDR3 is TGTGCCAGCAGTATTATCGGGAATGAAGGCTATGAGCAGTTCTTC. Translated: CASSIIGNEGYEQFF. Supplemented by reference TRBV9 and TRBJ2-1, the full variable domain reads DSGVTQTPKHLITATGQRVTLRCSPRSGDLSVYWYQQSLDQGLQFLIQYYNGEERAKGNILERFSAQQFPDLHSELNLSSLELGDSALYFCASSIIGNEGYEQFFGPGTRLTVL.

The chain combines TRBV11-2 with TRBJ1-3; no firm D call. Germline V lookup: CDR1 SGHAT, CDR2 FQNNGV. Trimming removed 3 bases from V and 0 bases from J, with 15 bases in between. The CDR3 runs 17 residues. CDR3 loop: CASSFAGYLSSGNTIYF. Written as DNA, the CDR3 is TGTGCCAGCAGCTTTGCAGGCTACTTATCCTCTGGAAACACCATATATTTT.

This chain connects TRBV28 to TRBJ1-4; TRBD1 might be the D (6 bases). V lost 5 bases and J lost 6, with 19 bases in between. The CDR3 is 16 amino acids. Germline V gene sequence: CDR1 MDHEN, CDR2 SYDVKM. CDR3 in amino acids: CASSQNFRGGDEKLFF. The DNA for the CDR3 is TGTGCCAGCAGTCAGAACTTCAGGGGAGGGGATGAAAAACTGTTTTTT.

CDR3 region: CASSLGGQNTDTQYF. The CDR3 coding sequence is TGTGCCAGCAGCTTAGGAGGACAGAACACAGATACGCAGTATTTT. The genes are TRBV11-3 and TRBJ2-3, with D possibly being TRBD1 (6 bases). The V end was cut by 1 base, the J end by 2 bases, with 10 bases between. Germline V gene data show CDR1 as SGHNT and CDR2 as YENEEA. The CDR3 extends over 15 amino acids.

V gene TRBV30 combines with J gene TRBJ2-5; 9 nucleotides align to TRBD2. The CDR3 sequence is 13 residues long. V lost 4 bases and J lost 9; bases outside the gene matches: 9. Germline V gene sequence: CDR1 GTSNPN, CDR2 SVGIG (reference sequence). DNA of the CDR3: TGTGCCTGGACCAGAGCGGGGGGCGCGGCCCAGTACTTC. Its protein is CAWTRAGGAAQYF. The full variable domain, rest sourced from reference TRBV30 and TRBJ2-5, is SQTIHQWPATLVQPVGSPLSLECTVEGTSNPNLYWYRQAAGRGLQLLFYSVGIGQISSEVPQNLSASRPQDRQFILSSKKLLLSDSGFYLCAWTRAGGAAQYFGPGTRLLVL.

The V and J genes are TRBV5-4 and TRBJ2-1; 9 bases are shared with TRBD1. Per germline, CDR1 SGHNT and CDR2 YYREEE (reference sequence). The CDR3 loop spans 12 amino acids. V trimming: 5 bases; J trimming: 16 bases; junction bases outside the gene matches: 10. CDR3 residues: CASRGGTGNVFF. The CDR3 region has the DNA TGTGCCAGCAGGGGGGGGACAGGGAATGTTTTCTTC.

This chain uses TRBV9 with TRBJ2-3, with 8 nucleotides matching TRBD2. V lost 0 bases, J lost 2 bases, and 2 bases stayed unmatched. The CDR3 has 15 residues. Germline CDR1 reads SGDLS; CDR2 reads YYNGEE. The CDR3 loop reads CASSVGSGATDTQYF. CDR3 sequence (DNA): TGTGCCAGCAGCGTAGGTAGCGGGGCCACAGATACGCAGTATTTT. The variable domain in full, with the rest retrieved from reference TRBV9 and TRBJ2-3, is DSGVTQTPKHLITATGQRVTLRCSPRSGDLSVYWYQQSLDQGLQFLIQYYNGEERAKGNILERFSAQQFPDLHSELNLSSLELGDSALYFCASSVGSGATDTQYFGPGTRLTVL.

The V call is TRBV6-5, the J call TRBJ2-3, with TRBD2 identical over 10 bases. Germline V gives CDR1 MNHEY, CDR2 SVGAGI. V lost 6 bases to trimming and J lost 4 bases; unmatched junction nucleotides: 7. This CDR3 has 15 residues. In nucleotides, the CDR3 is TGTGCCAGCAGGACGCAGCGGGAGGGAGCAGATACGCAGTATTTT. Encoded protein: CASRTQREGADTQYF.